These 32 T cell receptor beta chains came from one sample sequenced in a study of T cell repertoires in cytomegalovirus infection. TCRdb recomputed calls from the reads with MiXCR, one row per CDR3 protein. The data contain more than 650,000 distinct CDR3 sequences, 35% to 45% of them singletons. Sample: PBMCs. Receptor source: a human donor in good health (CMV status not recorded). Some clones in this sample may be carry-over from other donors' samples.

The chain uses TRBV27 and TRBJ2-7, with a tentative D call TRBD1 (6 bases). V gave up 0 bases and J gave up 3 bases, with 6 bases separating them. In germline, CDR1 is MNHEY, CDR2 SMNVEV (reference sequence). This CDR3 is 13 amino acids long. DNA for the CDR3: TGTGCCAGCAGTTTATCCAGGGGCTACGAGCAGTACTTC. This translates into CASSLSRGYEQYF.

In nucleotides, the CDR3 is TGTGCCAGCAGCTTGGGGGACAGGGGGCTGGGTCAGCCCCAGCATTTT. Its translation is CASSLGDRGLGQPQHF. This chain links TRBV7-9 with TRBJ1-5; 12 bases are a match to TRBD1. J lost 6 bases, V lost 3 bases, and 6 bases had no gene match. CDR1 SEHNR and CDR2 FQNEAQ come from the germline V gene (reference sequence). CDR3 length: 16 amino acids.

The chain's CDR3 is CASSGGLGAFEQYF. CDR3 nucleotides: TGTGCCAGTTCGGGGGGCTTGGGTGCGTTCGAGCAGTACTTC. This rearrangement joins TRBV6-1 to TRBJ2-7; TRBD2 might be the D (7 bases). Trimming took off 9 bases at V and 6 bases at J, with 21 bases between the two ends. This CDR3 spans 14 amino acids. Germline-derived CDR1 and CDR2 are MNHNS and SASEGT.

J is TRBJ1-4 and V is TRBV11-3, with a possible D match to TRBD1 (5 bases). Germline V gene sequence: CDR1 SGHNT, CDR2 YENEEA. The CDR3 length is 16 residues. V dropped 7 bases and J dropped 3 bases, with 18 bases sitting between them. As DNA, the CDR3 is TGTGCCAGCACCCAAAGACAGAACACCGCTAATGAAAAACTGTTTTTT. Its translation is CASTQRQNTANEKLFF.

This clonotype was detected a few times. The V call is TRBV7-8, the J call TRBJ1-1; D uncertain. The CDR3 has 13 residues. Trimming removed 5 bases from V and 3 bases from J, with 10 bases in between. Germline CDR1 SGHVS, CDR2 FQNEAQ. CDR3 protein: CASSHGGHTEAFF. For the CDR3, the DNA is TGTGCCAGCAGCCACGGCGGGCACACTGAAGCTTTCTTT.

The CDR3 reads CASSSQGTGNYGYTF. In nucleotides, the CDR3 is TGTGCCAGCAGCTCCCAAGGGACGGGGAACTATGGCTACACCTTC. V and J are TRBV5-6 and TRBJ1-2; D possibly corresponds to TRBD1 (5 bases). Trimming left V 3 bases short and J 2 bases short, with 14 bases between. Germline V gene lookup returns CDR1 SGHDT and CDR2 YYEEEE. This CDR3 spans 15 amino acids.

CDR3 loop: CASSQVPGYVETQYF. The CDR3 region has the DNA TGTGCCAGCAGCCAAGTCCCGGGATACGTCGAGACCCAGTACTTC. This sequence joins TRBV3-1 and TRBJ2-5; tentative D call: TRBD2 (5 bases). The CDR3 runs 15 residues. Trimming took off 1 base at V and 5 bases at J, with 14 bases between the two ends. Looked up from germline, CDR1 is LGHDT and CDR2 is YNNKEL (reference sequence).

In the case of this clonotype: Its ends do not fully match the called genes, so a read error is possible. The chain joins TRBV7-2 to TRBJ2-7, with D hard to call. The CDR3 extends over 15 amino acids. Germline assignment: CDR1 SGHTA and CDR2 FQGNSA. The CDR3 sequence is CDSSPYGGPSYEQYF. The CDR3 DNA sequence: TGTGACAGCAGCCCCTACGGTGGACCCTCCTACGAGCAGTACTTC. The entire variable domain, with the rest obtained from reference TRBV7-2 and TRBJ2-7, is as follows: GAGVSQSPSNKVTEKGKDVELRCDPISGHTALYWYRQSLGQGLEFLIYFQGNSAPDKSGLPSDRFSAERTGGSVSTLTIQRTQQEDSAVYLCDSSPYGGPSYEQYFGPGTRLTVT.

The J gene is TRBJ1-5, the V gene TRBV4-1, with D tentatively TRBD1 (6 bases). From germline, CDR1 is MGHRA and CDR2 YSYEKL. V lost 1 base and J lost 5, with 15 bases in between. This CDR3 has 16 amino acids. CDR3 in DNA: TGCGCCAGCAGCCAAGGTAGGACAGCGGGGTATCAGCCCCAGCATTTT. It translates to CASSQGRTAGYQPQHF.

This clonotype has just a few counts. The V call is TRBV28, the J call TRBJ1-2; weak D call: TRBD1 (5 bases). Germline lookup yields CDR1 MDHEN and CDR2 SYDVKM. The CDR3 runs 13 residues. V was clipped by 7 bases and J by 7 bases, with 16 bases between them. CDR3 amino acids: CASTPGGVGGYTF. DNA for the CDR3: TGTGCCAGCACCCCCGGGGGGGTTGGTGGCTACACCTTC.

This clonotype was detected ten times or more. This rearrangement joins TRBV6-1 to TRBJ2-2; 10 nucleotides agree with TRBD2. Germline assignment: CDR1 MNHNS and CDR2 SASEGT. This CDR3 spans 15 amino acids. Unmatched junction bases numbered 5, after V lost 6 bases and J lost 4 bases. The CDR3 DNA reads TGTGCCAGCAGCGTAGGACTAGCGGCCACCGGGGAGCTGTTTTTT. Translating it yields CASSVGLAATGELFF.

This clonotype was detected a few times. The chain has TRBV6-2 or TRBV6-3 and TRBJ2-5; D remains unclear. Trimming pared 6 bases from V and 1 base from J, leaving 6 bases between. Germline V CDR1 and CDR2: MNHEY, SVGEGT. The CDR3 covers 12 residues. CDR3 DNA: TGTGCCAGCAGGGCAGCCCAAGAGACCCAGTACTTC. Translation: CASRAAQETQYF.

As regards this clonotype: A read error may account for a junction end that differs from germline. The CDR3 sequence is CASSLGGAGSNEQFF. The CDR3 nucleotides read TGTGCTAGCAGCTTAGGAGGGGCGGGATCCAATGAGCAGTTCTTC. This rearrangement joins TRBV7-7 to TRBJ2-1; D may be TRBD2 (6 bases). From germline, CDR1 is SSHAT and CDR2 FNYEAQ (reference sequence). The CDR3 runs 15 residues.

This clonotype has at least ten counts. V is TRBV7-6 and J is TRBJ2-1; D possibly corresponds to TRBD1 (6 bases). Trimming cost V 5 bases and J 0 bases, with 26 bases left between them. There are 20 residues in the CDR3. Per germline, CDR1 SGHVS and CDR2 FNYEAQ. The CDR3 coding sequence is TGTGCCAGCAGCGGATACAGGCTAGGAGCAGGGGAGAGCTCCTACAATGAGCAGTTCTTC. Its translation: CASSGYRLGAGESSYNEQFF.

The rearrangement links TRBV20-1 to TRBJ1-4, with 7 bases that match TRBD1. V was clipped by 6 bases and J by 6 bases; unmatched bases: 7. The CDR3 runs 13 residues. Looked up from germline, CDR1 is DFQATT and CDR2 is SNEGSKA (reference sequence). In DNA form, the CDR3 reads TGCAGTGCCAAAACCACAGGGGATGAAAAACTGTTTTTT. Amino acids: CSAKTTGDEKLFF.

The genes are TRBV6-1 and TRBJ1-2, with TRBD1 matching 7 bases. The CDR3 sequence is 12 residues long. CDR1 is MNHNS and CDR2 is SASEGT in the germline V gene. V gave up 6 bases and J gave up 6 bases; unmatched junction bases: 4. The CDR3 coding sequence is TGTGCCAGCAGGGGGACAGAACATGGCTACACCTTC. This gives the protein CASRGTEHGYTF.

The V gene is TRBV15, the J gene TRBJ2-7; tentative D call: TRBD2 (6 bases). CDR3 size: 14 residues. Per germline, CDR1 LNHNV and CDR2 YYDKDF (reference sequence). The germline V and J ends were trimmed by 0 bases and 3 bases, with 9 bases remaining between them. CDR3 DNA sequence: TGTGCCACCAGCAGAGATTGGGGGGTCTACGAGCAGTACTTC. It encodes CATSRDWGVYEQYF.

Here the CDR3 reads CASSPLGGYEQYF. CDR3 nucleotides: TGTGCCAGCAGCCCCTTGGGGGGGTACGAGCAGTACTTC. The chain joins TRBV7-3 to TRBJ2-7; 7 positions agree with TRBD2. The V segment lost 5 bases and the J segment 4 bases; nucleotides outside the gene matches: 5. The CDR3 loop spans 13 amino acids. The germline V gene encodes CDR1 SGHTA and CDR2 FQGTGA.

A few counts support this clonotype. The J gene is TRBJ2-3, the V gene TRBV25-1; D possibly matches TRBD1 or TRBD2 (5 bases each). Germline-derived CDR1 and CDR2 are MGHDK and SYGVNS. V shed 6 bases and J shed 2 bases, with 18 bases lying between them. The CDR3 contains 16 residues. In nucleotides, the CDR3 is TGTGCCAGCAGCGGGTCCGGGACGGTCACCACAGATACGCAGTATTTT. The encoded protein is CASSGSGTVTTDTQYF.

The V and J genes are TRBV28 and TRBJ2-3; D gene unclear. The CDR3 is 14 residues long. CDR1 and CDR2 (germline): MDHEN, SYDVKM. The V gene lost 0 bases and the J gene lost 4 bases, with 8 bases spanning the gap. The CDR3 loop reads CASSLWAAADTQYF. The CDR3 region has the DNA TGTGCCAGCAGTTTATGGGCGGCGGCAGATACGCAGTATTTT.

This clonotype was found many times. The V call is TRBV6-2 or TRBV6-3, the J call TRBJ2-5; TRBD2 matches at 9 bases. Germline V lookup: CDR1 MNHEY, CDR2 SVGEGT. The V gene end was trimmed by 4 bases and the J gene end by 4 bases; junction bases not matched to a gene: 7. The CDR3 has 15 residues. The CDR3 sequence: CASSSQREAGETQYF. The CDR3, as DNA: TGTGCCAGCAGTTCCCAGCGGGAGGCGGGAGAGACCCAGTACTTC.

The V call is TRBV6-1, the J call TRBJ2-1; D may be TRBD2 (6 bases). The V end was cut by 6 bases, the J end by 10 bases, with 10 bases between. This CDR3 spans 11 amino acids. Germline V gene data show CDR1 as MNHNS and CDR2 as SASEGT. The CDR3 DNA follows: TGTGCCAGCAGCCCCGGGGGAGAGCAGTTCTTC. Translated: CASSPGGEQFF.

There are a few counts of this clonotype. The chain employs TRBV6-1 and TRBJ1-6; D is possibly TRBD1 (5 bases). The germline V and J ends were trimmed by 3 bases and 7 bases, with 7 bases remaining between them. The germline V gene has CDR1 MNHNS and CDR2 SASEGT. The CDR3 has 13 amino acids. CDR3 region: CASSEDINSPLHF. The CDR3 DNA is TGTGCCAGCAGTGAGGACATCAATTCACCCCTCCACTTT.

The chain links TRBV11-1 to TRBJ1-1; D remains unclear. Trimming took off 0 bases at V and 6 bases at J, with 11 bases between the two ends. Germline V CDR1 and CDR2: SGHAT, FQDESV (reference sequence). The CDR3 contains 14 residues. For the CDR3, the DNA is TGTGCCAGCAGCTTAGCGATCTATAGCTCTGAAGCTTTCTTT. Translated: CASSLAIYSSEAFF.

This chain uses TRBV6-1 with TRBJ2-7; TRBD1 might be the D (5 bases). Germline assignment: CDR1 MNHNS and CDR2 SASEGT. V shed 0 bases and J shed 5 bases, with 11 bases lying between them. CDR3 length: 14 residues. DNA for the CDR3: TGTGCCAGCAGTGAAGCCCGTGGCAGGGACGAGCAGTACTTC. Translating it yields CASSEARGRDEQYF.

J is TRBJ2-3 and V is TRBV7-2; 8 bases align to TRBD2. CDR1 SGHTA and CDR2 FQGNSA come from the germline V gene. The length of the CDR3 is 17 residues. V was clipped by 4 bases and J by 4 bases; unmatched bases: 13. The CDR3 sequence: CASSSPPGSGRADTQYF. The CDR3 DNA sequence: TGTGCCAGCAGCTCGCCACCAGGGTCCGGGAGGGCAGATACGCAGTATTTT.

This clonotype occurred many times. The chain uses TRBV11-2 and TRBJ2-6; D is ambiguous. V was trimmed by 2 bases and J by 2 bases, leaving 16 bases between them. The CDR3 has 18 amino acids. Germline CDR1 is SGHAT and CDR2 is FQNNGV. CDR3 amino acids: CASSLYPEVGAGANVLTF. The DNA of the CDR3 is TGTGCCAGCAGCTTATATCCAGAAGTCGGTGCTGGGGCCAACGTCCTGACTTTC.

This clonotype was seen only a few times. The chain carries TRBV19 and TRBJ2-1; 8 positions agree with TRBD2. Germline V gene sequence: CDR1 LNHDA, CDR2 SQIVND (reference sequence). V dropped 7 bases and J dropped 8; count of bases not matched to a gene: 7. The CDR3 extends over 13 amino acids. This CDR3 is CASKGPSGYEQFF. The CDR3 DNA follows: TGTGCCAGTAAGGGGCCTAGCGGGTATGAGCAGTTCTTC.

This clonotype was detected many times. The chain links TRBV7-2 to TRBJ1-2, with 9 positions matching TRBD1. The V segment lost 5 bases and the J segment 3 bases; nucleotides outside the gene matches: 10. Germline loops: CDR1 SGHTA, CDR2 FQGNSA. This CDR3 contains 16 residues. DNA for the CDR3: TGTGCCAGCAGCCTGACGGGACAGGGCCTGCACTATGGCTACACCTTC. The encoded protein is CASSLTGQGLHYGYTF. Supplemented by reference TRBV7-2 and TRBJ1-2, the full variable domain reads GAGVSQSPSNKVTEKGKDVELRCDPISGHTALYWYRQSLGQGLEFLIYFQGNSAPDKSGLPSDRFSAERTGGSVSTLTIQRTQQEDSAVYLCASSLTGQGLHYGYTFGSGTRLTVV.

The table lists this clonotype with many counts. The chain couples TRBV7-2 to TRBJ2-1; TRBD2 might be the D (5 bases). The length of the CDR3 is 16 residues. The germline V gene encodes CDR1 SGHTA and CDR2 FQGNSA. V dropped 3 bases and J dropped 4 bases, with 16 bases sitting between them. CDR3 protein: CASSFHIGRGYNEQFF. The CDR3 coding sequence is TGTGCCAGCAGCTTCCATATAGGGAGAGGATACAATGAGCAGTTCTTC.

This clonotype was seen more than once but under ten times. J is TRBJ1-5 and V is TRBV27, with a possible D match to TRBD1 (5 bases). Germline V CDR1 and CDR2: MNHEY, SMNVEV (reference sequence). CDR3 length: 12 residues. The V and J ends lost 5 bases and 9 bases respectively, with 11 bases between them. The CDR3 loop reads CASSKGWGPQHF. The CDR3 bases are TGTGCCAGCAGTAAGGGGTGGGGGCCCCAGCATTTT.

The gene calls are TRBV14 and TRBJ2-5, with unresolved D. CDR3 size: 12 residues. Trimming removed 3 bases from V and 2 bases from J, with 4 bases in between. Germline CDR1 reads SGHDN; CDR2 reads FVKESK. The CDR3 reads CASSHRQETQYF. CDR3 DNA sequence: TGTGCCAGCAGCCACCGACAAGAGACCCAGTACTTC.